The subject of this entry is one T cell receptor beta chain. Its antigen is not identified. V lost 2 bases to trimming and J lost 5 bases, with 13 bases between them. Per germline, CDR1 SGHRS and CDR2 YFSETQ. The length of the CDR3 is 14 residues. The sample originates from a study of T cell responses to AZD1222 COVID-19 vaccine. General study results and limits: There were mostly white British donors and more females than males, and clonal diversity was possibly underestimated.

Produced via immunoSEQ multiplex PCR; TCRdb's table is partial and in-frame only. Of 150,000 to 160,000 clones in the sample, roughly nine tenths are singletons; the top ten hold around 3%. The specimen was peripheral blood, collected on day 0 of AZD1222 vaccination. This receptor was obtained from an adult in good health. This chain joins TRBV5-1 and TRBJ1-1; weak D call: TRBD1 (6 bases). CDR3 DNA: TGCGCCAGCAGCTTACGGGACATGGGGACTGAAGCTTTCTTT. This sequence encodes CASSLRDMGTEAFF.